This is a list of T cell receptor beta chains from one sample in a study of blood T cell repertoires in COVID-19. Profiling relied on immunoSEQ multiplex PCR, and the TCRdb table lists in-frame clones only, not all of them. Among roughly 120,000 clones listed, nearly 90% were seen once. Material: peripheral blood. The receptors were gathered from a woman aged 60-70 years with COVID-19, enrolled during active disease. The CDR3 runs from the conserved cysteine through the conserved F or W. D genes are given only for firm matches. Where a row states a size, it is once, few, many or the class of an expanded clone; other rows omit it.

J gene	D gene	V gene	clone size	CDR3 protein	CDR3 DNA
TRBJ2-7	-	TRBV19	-	CASSIVIMRVSYEQYF	TGTGCCAGTAGTATAGTAATCATGCGGGTATCCTACGAGCAGTACTTC
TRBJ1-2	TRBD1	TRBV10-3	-	CAIAADRDYGYTF	TGTGCCATCGCCGCTGACAGGGACTATGGCTACACCTTC
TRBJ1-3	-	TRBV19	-	CASSMRGRGNTIYF	TGTGCCAGTAGTATGAGAGGCAGAGGAAACACCATATATTTT
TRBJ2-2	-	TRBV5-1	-	CASSLGGGTGELFF	TGCGCCAGCAGCTTGGGGGGAGGAACCGGGGAGCTGTTTTTT
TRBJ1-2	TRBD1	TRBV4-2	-	CASSQISTGADGYTF	TGTGCCAGCAGCCAAATATCTACAGGGGCGGATGGCTACACCTTC
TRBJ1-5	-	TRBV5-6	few	CASTRGGWSNQPQHF	TGTGCCAGCACCCGGGGGGGATGGAGCAATCAGCCCCAGCATTTT
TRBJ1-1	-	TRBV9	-	CASSGSGALNTEAFF	TGTGCCAGCAGCGGATCTGGAGCTCTGAACACTGAAGCTTTCTTT
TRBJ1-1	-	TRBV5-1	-	CASSLTENTEAFF	TGCGCCAGCAGCTTGACAGAGAACACTGAAGCTTTCTTT
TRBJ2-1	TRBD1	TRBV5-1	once	CASSLQGASNEQFF	TGCGCCAGCAGCTTACAGGGGGCAAGCAATGAGCAGTTCTTC
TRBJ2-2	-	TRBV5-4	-	CASSWGGGSTGELFF	TGTGCCAGCAGCTGGGGAGGGGGGAGCACCGGGGAGCTGTTTTTT
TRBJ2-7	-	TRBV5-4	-	CASSLAGIYEQYF	TGTGCCAGCAGCTTGGCCGGGATCTACGAGCAGTACTTC
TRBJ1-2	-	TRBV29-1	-	CSVEGGVRDYGYTF	TGCAGCGTCGAAGGTGGAGTGAGGGACTATGGCTACACCTTC
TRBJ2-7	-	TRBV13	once	CASSHTKAGGHLSYEQYF	TGTGCCAGCAGCCACACAAAAGCCGGGGGGCACCTTTCCTACGAGCAGTACTTC
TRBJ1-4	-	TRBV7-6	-	CASSPRHGTATNEKLFF	TGTGCCAGCAGCCCACGACATGGAACCGCAACTAATGAAAAACTGTTTTTT
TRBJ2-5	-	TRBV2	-	CASRIQETQYF	TGTGCCAGCAGAATACAAGAGACCCAGTACTTC
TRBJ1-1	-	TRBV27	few	CASSGGWNTEAFF	TGTGCCAGCAGTGGGGGCTGGAACACTGAAGCTTTCTTT
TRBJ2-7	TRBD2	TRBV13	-	CASSWTSGGPLNPYEQYF	TGTGCCAGCAGCTGGACTAGCGGGGGGCCACTCAACCCCTACGAGCAGTACTTC
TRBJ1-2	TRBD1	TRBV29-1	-	CSVLGLGTGGHGYTF	TGCAGCGTGTTGGGATTAGGGACAGGGGGACATGGCTACACCTTC
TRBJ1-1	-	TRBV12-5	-	CASGAEGLPFF	TGTGCTAGTGGTGCGGAGGGCTTGCCTTTCTTT
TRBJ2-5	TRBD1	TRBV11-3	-	CASSPSSAGGGETQYF	TGTGCCAGCAGCCCGAGTAGTGCAGGGGGCGGCGAGACCCAGTACTTC
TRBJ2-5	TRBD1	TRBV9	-	CASSSLTGGVEETQYF	TGTGCCAGCAGCTCCTTGACAGGGGGCGTCGAGGAGACCCAGTACTTC
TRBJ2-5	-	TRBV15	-	CATSREREETQYF	TGTGCCACCAGCAGAGAACGGGAAGAGACCCAGTACTTC
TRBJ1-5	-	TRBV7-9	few	CASSFSGSNQPQHF	TGTGCCAGCAGCTTCAGCGGTAGCAATCAGCCCCAGCATTTT
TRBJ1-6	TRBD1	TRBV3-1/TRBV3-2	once	CASSQTGGYNSPLHF	TGTGCCAGCAGCCAGACAGGGGGCTATAATTCACCCCTCCACTTT
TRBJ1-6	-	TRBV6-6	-	CASSPDSPLHF	TGTGCCAGCAGCCCAGATTCACCCCTCCACTTT
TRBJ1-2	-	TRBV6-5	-	CASSSSPGYGYTF	TGTGCCAGCAGTTCCAGTCCGGGCTATGGCTACACCTTC
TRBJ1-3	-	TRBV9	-	CASSVSDSQYSGNTIYF	TGTGCCAGCAGCGTCTCGGACAGTCAATACTCTGGAAACACCATATATTTT
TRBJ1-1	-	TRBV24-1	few	CATSDWGGGTEAFF	TGTGCCACCAGTGATTGGGGGGGCGGCACTGAAGCTTTCTTT
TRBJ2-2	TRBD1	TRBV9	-	CASSPRTGANTGELFF	TGTGCCAGCAGCCCTCGGACAGGGGCGAACACCGGGGAGCTGTTTTTT
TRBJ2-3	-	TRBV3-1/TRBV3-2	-	CASSQSGPTDTQYF	TGTGCCAGCAGCCAATCGGGTCCCACAGATACGCAGTATTTT
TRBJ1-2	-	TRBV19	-	CASRVQNYGYTF	TGTGCCAGTAGGGTGCAGAACTATGGCTACACCTTC
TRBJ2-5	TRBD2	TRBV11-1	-	CASSSRLAGGFGTQYF	TGTGCCAGCAGCTCCCGACTAGCGGGGGGGTTCGGGACCCAGTACTTC
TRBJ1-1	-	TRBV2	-	CASSEARAFF	TGTGCCAGCAGTGAAGCGCGGGCTTTCTTT
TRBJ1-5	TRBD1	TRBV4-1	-	CASSQDRGVGQPQHF	TGCGCCAGCAGCCAAGACAGGGGGGTAGGTCAGCCCCAGCATTTT
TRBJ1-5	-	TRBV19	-	CASSQQGQGNQPQHF	TGTGCCAGTAGTCAACAGGGTCAGGGCAATCAGCCCCAGCATTTT
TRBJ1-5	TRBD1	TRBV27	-	CAIGQGSNQPQHF	TGTGCCATCGGACAGGGGAGCAATCAGCCCCAGCATTTT
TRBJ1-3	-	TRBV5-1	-	CASSPLSREDSGNTIYF	TGCGCCAGCAGCCCGTTATCGAGGGAGGACTCTGGAAACACCATATATTTT
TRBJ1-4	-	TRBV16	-	CASSQSVGHEKLFF	TGTGCCAGCAGCCAATCTGTTGGGCATGAAAAACTGTTTTTT
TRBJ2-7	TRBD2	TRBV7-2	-	CASSYNILGGGGSYEQYF	TGTGCCAGCAGCTACAATATCCTTGGCGGGGGGGGATCCTACGAGCAGTACTTC
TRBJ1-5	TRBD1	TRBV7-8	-	CASRGTGDQPQHF	TGTGCCAGCAGGGGGACAGGTGATCAGCCCCAGCATTTT
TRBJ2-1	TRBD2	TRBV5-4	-	CASSLGLATEQFF	TGTGCCAGCAGTCTAGGACTAGCGACTGAGCAGTTCTTC
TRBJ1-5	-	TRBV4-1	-	CASSQDLSRGPQHF	TGCGCCAGCAGCCAAGATCTATCAAGGGGGCCCCAGCATTTT
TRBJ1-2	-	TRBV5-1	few	CASSLEGGVSGYTF	TGCGCCAGCAGCTTGGAAGGCGGGGTATCAGGCTACACCTTC
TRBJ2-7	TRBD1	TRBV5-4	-	CASSSGGQGSYEQYF	TGTGCCAGCAGCTCGGGGGGACAGGGCTCCTACGAGCAGTACTTC
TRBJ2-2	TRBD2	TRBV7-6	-	CASSLTFSGGITGELFF	TGTGCCAGCAGCTTAACTTTCTCGGGGGGTATCACCGGGGAGCTGTTTTTT
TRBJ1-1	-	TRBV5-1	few	CASSPFYRNTEAFF	TGCGCCAGCAGCCCCTTCTACAGGAACACTGAAGCTTTCTTT
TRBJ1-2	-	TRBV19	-	CASAGSNYGYTF	TGTGCCAGCGCCGGGTCTAACTATGGCTACACCTTC
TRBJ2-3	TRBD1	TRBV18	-	CASWTDRASTDTQYF	TGTGCCAGCTGGACCGACAGGGCTAGCACAGATACGCAGTATTTT
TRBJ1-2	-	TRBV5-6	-	CASSFDPELYGYTF	TGTGCCAGCAGCTTTGATCCGGAGTTGTATGGCTACACCTTC
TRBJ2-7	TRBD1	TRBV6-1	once	CASSKTGAYEQYF	TGTGCCAGCAGTAAAACAGGGGCCTACGAGCAGTACTTC
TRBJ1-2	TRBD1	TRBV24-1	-	CATSDSLTGNYGYTF	TGTGCCACCAGTGATTCCTTGACAGGGAACTATGGCTACACCTTC
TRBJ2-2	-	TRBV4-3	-	CASSQGYGRATGELFF	TGCGCCAGCAGCCAAGGTTATGGGCGGGCCACCGGGGAGCTGTTTTTT
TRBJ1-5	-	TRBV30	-	CAWSPGLNQPQHF	TGTGCCTGGAGTCCAGGTTTGAATCAGCCCCAGCATTTT
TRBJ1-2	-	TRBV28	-	CATSPGVPGYTF	TGTGCCACCTCCCCAGGGGTTCCTGGCTACACCTTC
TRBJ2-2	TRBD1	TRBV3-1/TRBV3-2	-	CASSRGTGSRTGELFF	TGTGCCAGCAGCCGCGGGACAGGGTCACGGACCGGGGAGCTGTTTTTT
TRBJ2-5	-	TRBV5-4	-	CASSLDPSGETQYF	TGTGCCAGCAGCTTGGACCCCTCGGGGGAGACCCAGTACTTC
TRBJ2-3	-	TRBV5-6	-	CASGRGAPDTQYF	TGTGCCAGCGGACGCGGGGCTCCAGATACGCAGTATTTT